One sample yielded the 4 T cell receptor beta chains listed below, sequenced in a study of beta chain features in type 1 diabetes. Reverse transcribing all isolated RNA meant expressed TCRB transcripts were sequenced. The table came from immunoSEQ multiplex PCR; TCRdb's copy has only in-frame clones and leaves some out. The repertoire holds about 110,000 clones, with roughly 40% as singletons. Specimen: stem cell memory CD4+ T cells from blood. All receptors come from a woman younger than 35 in good health.

This chain connects TRBV25-1 to TRBJ2-1, with D possibly matching TRBD2 (7 bases). This CDR3 contains 15 residues. The germline V gene encodes CDR1 MGHDK and CDR2 SYGVNS. The V and J ends lost 7 bases and 4 bases respectively, with 17 bases between them. CDR3 sequence reads: CASIPAGTQYNEQFF. CDR3 nucleotide sequence: TGTGCCAGCATCCCAGCGGGGACACAGTACAATGAGCAGTTCTTC.

This clone came up once. The V call is TRBV28, the J call TRBJ1-1, with D perhaps matching TRBD1 (5 bases). The CDR3 has 13 residues. The V gene's germline CDR1 is MDHEN and CDR2 SYDVKM. The V gene lost 3 bases and the J gene lost 1 base, with 6 bases spanning the gap. The CDR3 nucleotides are TGTGCCAGCAGTTTGGACACGAACACTGAAGCTTTCTTT. Translated, it gives CASSLDTNTEAFF.

This clone was picked up a small number of times. This chain joins TRBV5-4 and TRBJ2-3, with 11 bases matching TRBD1. This CDR3 has 15 residues. The J segment lost 6 bases and the V segment lost 4 bases, leaving 7 bases of the junction unmatched. Germline CDR1 SGHNT, CDR2 YYREEE (reference sequence). CDR3 sequence reads: CASSRRTGGSDTQYF. In DNA form, the CDR3 reads TGTGCCAGCAGCCGCCGGACAGGGGGCTCGGATACGCAGTATTTT.

J is TRBJ2-1 and V is TRBV28, with 9 bases identical to TRBD2. This CDR3 is built from 15 residues. The V gene end was trimmed by 4 bases and the J gene end by 12 bases; junction bases not matched to a gene: 13. Germline V gene data show CDR1 as MDHEN and CDR2 as SYDVKM. The CDR3 here is CASSSPGTSRISQFF. In DNA, the CDR3 is TGTGCCAGCAGTTCTCCCGGGACTAGCAGAATTTCGCAGTTCTTC.